The rows below give T cell receptor beta chains drawn from one sample of a study of molecular identifiers for immune sequencing clone quantification. TCRdb reprocessed the PCR reads via MiXCR and lists one record per CDR3 protein. The sample carries about half a million distinct CDR3 sequences, 20% to 25% recorded once. The sequencing sample was made of naive CD8+ T cells from blood, with Jurkat cell RNA spiked in. The receptors originated from a human donor in good health. Some libraries in this study had Jurkat cell RNA spiked in. Each CDR3 is given with its conserved first and last residue. The D gene is left open where the match is weak. Clone size is given for some rows only: seen once, a few or many times, or a class if the clone is expanded.

v_gene	abundance	j_gene	d_gene	CDR3nt	CDR3aa
TRBV7-9	NA	TRBJ2-7	TRBD1	TGTGCCAGCAGCTGGGGCTGGACAGGGGGGTACGAGCAGTACTTC	CASSWGWTGGYEQYF
TRBV6-2/TRBV6-3	many	TRBJ2-3	NA	TGTGCCAGCAGGCAGGGATCCACAGATACGCAGTATTTT	CASRQGSTDTQYF
TRBV7-9	many	TRBJ2-1	NA	TGTGCCAGCAGGCCGGGGGGCGGCAGTGAGCAGTTCTTC	CASRPGGGSEQFF
TRBV4-3	few	TRBJ2-7	TRBD2	TGCGCCAGCAGCCAAGATACGGGAGGGCCCTACGAGCAGTACTTC	CASSQDTGGPYEQYF
TRBV19	NA	TRBJ2-3	NA	TGTGCCAGTACCGATGAGCTTCAGGGCGCAGATACGCAGTATTTT	CASTDELQGADTQYF
TRBV10-3	NA	TRBJ1-1	TRBD1	TGTGCCATCAGTGAGTCGGGACAGGGTAACACTGAAGCTTTCTTT	CAISESGQGNTEAFF
TRBV6-1	NA	TRBJ2-7	NA	TGTGCCAGCAGTGATTCGGGGAACGAGCAGTACTTC	CASSDSGNEQYF
TRBV4-1	many	TRBJ2-7	TRBD1	TGCGCCAGCAGCCAGACAGGGGGAAGCTCCTACGAGCAGTACTTC	CASSQTGGSSYEQYF
TRBV12-3/TRBV12-4	many	TRBJ1-5	NA	TGTGCCAGCAGTTTAGAGGGGCACAATCAGCCCCAGCATTTT	CASSLEGHNQPQHF
TRBV28	many	TRBJ2-6	NA	TGTGCCAGCAGTTTACCCTGGGGCTCTGGGGCCAACGTCCTGACTTTC	CASSLPWGSGANVLTF
TRBV7-6	NA	TRBJ1-1	NA	TGTGCCAGCAGCTTAGCAGGGAGGTTGGGGAGTTGGGTTTACTTT	CASSLAGRLGSWVYF
TRBV5-1	many	TRBJ1-1	NA	TGCGCCAGCAGCTTGGGGGGTTGGGTCACTGAAGCTTTCTTT	CASSLGGWVTEAFF
TRBV27	many	TRBJ2-7	NA	TGTGCCAGCAGCTTAGTCGCGGGCACCTACGAGCAGTACTTC	CASSLVAGTYEQYF
TRBV19	few	TRBJ1-5	TRBD1	TGTGCCAGTAGTATAACAGGGGGTAACAATCAGCCCCAGCATTTT	CASSITGGNNQPQHF
TRBV2	NA	TRBJ2-5	NA	TGTGCCAGCAGTGGCGAGCCCTTAGGGACCAAGTACTTC	CASSGEPLGTKYF
TRBV28	NA	TRBJ1-6	NA	TGTGCCAGCAGGACTGATGCGAGCTCCTATAATTCACCCCTCCACTTT	CASRTDASSYNSPLHF
TRBV20-1	NA	TRBJ2-2	TRBD1	TGCAGTGCCAAGGGACAGGGAAACACCGGGGAGCTGTTTTTT	CSAKGQGNTGELFF
TRBV14	many	TRBJ2-4	TRBD2	TGTGCCAGCAGCCAAGACGCGACTAGCGGGGATGGTATAGCCAAAAACATTCAGTACTTC	CASSQDATSGDGIAKNIQYF
TRBV15	few	TRBJ2-2	NA	TGTGCCACCAGCAGAGATGGGGGTCTCAACACCGGGGAGCTGTTTTTT	CATSRDGGLNTGELFF
TRBV4-3	many	TRBJ2-3	NA	TGCGCCAGCAGCCTCGGGGTCGGGGGCGGAAGCACAGATACGCAGTATTTT	CASSLGVGGGSTDTQYF
TRBV5-5	many	TRBJ1-5	NA	TGTGCCAGCAGCTTGCGACAGAACAATCAGCCCCAGCATTTT	CASSLRQNNQPQHF
TRBV30	few	TRBJ2-7	TRBD2	TGTGCCTGGTCCACTAGCGGGGCCTACGAGCAGTACTTC	CAWSTSGAYEQYF
TRBV6-5	NA	TRBJ2-7	TRBD1	TGTGCCAGCAGTTACTCCCGGGACAGGCCAGTATACGAGCAGTACTTC	CASSYSRDRPVYEQYF
TRBV11-2	few	TRBJ2-3	NA	TGTGCCAGCAGCCAGGGGTTTTCGACAGATACGCAGTATTTT	CASSQGFSTDTQYF
TRBV15	NA	TRBJ2-2	NA	TGTGTCACCAGCAGAGATATAGGGTGGACCGGGACCGGGGAGCTGTTTTTT	CVTSRDIGWTGTGELFF
TRBV27	NA	TRBJ2-3	NA	TGTGCCAGCAGTCCCGGCCCTGTTCACTATACGCAGTATTTT	CASSPGPVHYTQYF